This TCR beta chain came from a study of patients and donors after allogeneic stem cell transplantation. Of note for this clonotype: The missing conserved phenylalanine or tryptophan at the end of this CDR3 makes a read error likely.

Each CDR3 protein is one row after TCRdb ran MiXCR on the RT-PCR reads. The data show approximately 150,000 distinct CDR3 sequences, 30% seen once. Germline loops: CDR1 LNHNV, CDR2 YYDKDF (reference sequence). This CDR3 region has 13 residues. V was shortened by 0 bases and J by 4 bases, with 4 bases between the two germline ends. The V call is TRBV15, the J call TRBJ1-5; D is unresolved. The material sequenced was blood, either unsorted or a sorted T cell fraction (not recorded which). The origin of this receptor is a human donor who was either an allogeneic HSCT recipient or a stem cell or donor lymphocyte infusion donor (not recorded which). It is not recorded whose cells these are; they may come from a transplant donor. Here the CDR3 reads CATSREGNQPQHL. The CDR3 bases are TGTGCCACCAGCAGAGAAGGGAATCAGCCCCAGCATTTG.